This TCR beta chain was documented in a study of tumor-infiltrating lymphocytes in primary liver carcinoma. Total RNA amounting to 500 ng was the source from which TCR beta cDNA was made with a constant-region primer. Each TCR beta library was derived from three nested multiplex PCR rounds that employed slightly modified ARM-PCR. The study ran its first two PCR rounds for roughly 11 cycles each, using TRBV1-TRBV30 forward primers and a C-beta reverse primer. TCRdb processed the multiplex PCR reads anew with MiXCR; each CDR3 protein has one entry. The data contain about 22,000 distinct CDR3 sequences, 75% to 85% of them singletons. This CDR3 region has 15 residues. Germline lookup yields CDR1 LGHNA and CDR2 YSLEER. Comment on this clonotype: At one boundary the junction diverges from the germline segment, which might be a read error.

Co-extraction of both nucleic acids (RNA and DNA) used about 19-33 mg of unsorted bulk tissue. The clonotype comes from a woman younger than 45 with primary liver carcinoma and hepatitis B virus infection. The specimen was liver tumor tissue from sampling region 2. Documented subset: tumor region T2, inferior pole. The V gene is TRBV4-3, the J gene TRBJ2-4; unclear D gene. The CDR3 nucleotides are TGCGCCTGCAGCCAAGGTTGGGAAACCAAAAACATTCTGTGCTTC. Amino acid sequence: CACSQGWETKNILCF.